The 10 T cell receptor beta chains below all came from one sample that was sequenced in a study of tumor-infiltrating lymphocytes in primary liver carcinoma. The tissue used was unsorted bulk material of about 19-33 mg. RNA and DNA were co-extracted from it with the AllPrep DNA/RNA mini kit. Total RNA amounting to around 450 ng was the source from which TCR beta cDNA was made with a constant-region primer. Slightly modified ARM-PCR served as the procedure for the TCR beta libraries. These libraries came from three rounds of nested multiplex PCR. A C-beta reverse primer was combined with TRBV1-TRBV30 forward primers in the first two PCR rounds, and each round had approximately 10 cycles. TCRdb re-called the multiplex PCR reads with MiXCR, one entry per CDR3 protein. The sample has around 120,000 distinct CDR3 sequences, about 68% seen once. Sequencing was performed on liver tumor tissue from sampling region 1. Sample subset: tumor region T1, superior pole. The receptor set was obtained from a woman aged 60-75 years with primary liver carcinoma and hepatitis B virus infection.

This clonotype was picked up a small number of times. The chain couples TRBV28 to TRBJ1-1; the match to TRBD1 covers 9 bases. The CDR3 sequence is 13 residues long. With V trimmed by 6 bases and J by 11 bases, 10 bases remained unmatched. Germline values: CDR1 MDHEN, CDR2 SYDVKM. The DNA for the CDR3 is TGTGCCAGCAGGTTGGGACAGGGCACGGAGGCTTTCTTT. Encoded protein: CASRLGQGTEAFF.

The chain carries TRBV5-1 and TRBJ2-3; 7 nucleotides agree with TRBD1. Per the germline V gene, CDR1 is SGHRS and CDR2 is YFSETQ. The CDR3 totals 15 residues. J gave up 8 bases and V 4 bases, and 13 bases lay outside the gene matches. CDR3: CASSIGTEGRGTQYF. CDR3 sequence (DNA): TGCGCCAGCAGCATTGGGACAGAGGGCCGTGGTACGCAGTATTTT. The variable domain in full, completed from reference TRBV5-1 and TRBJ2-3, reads KAGVTQTPRYLIKTRGQQVTLSCSPISGHRSVSWYQQTPGQGLQFLFEYFSETQRNKGNFPGRFSGRQFSNSRSEMNVSTLELGDSALYLCASSIGTEGRGTQYFGPGTRLTVL.

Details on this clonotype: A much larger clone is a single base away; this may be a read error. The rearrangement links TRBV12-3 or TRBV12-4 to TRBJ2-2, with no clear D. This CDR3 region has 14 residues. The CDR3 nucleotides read TGTGCCGGCAGTCTACTCAAGAACACCGGGGAGCTGTTTTTT. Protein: CAGSLLKNTGELFF.

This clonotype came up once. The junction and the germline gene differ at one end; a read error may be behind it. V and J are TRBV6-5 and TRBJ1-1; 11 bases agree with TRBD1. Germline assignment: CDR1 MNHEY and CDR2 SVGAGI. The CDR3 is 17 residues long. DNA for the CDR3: TGTGCCAGCAGTTACTGCCCGGGACAGGGGGAAGTGACTGAATCTTTCTTT. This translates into CASSYCPGQGEVTESFF.

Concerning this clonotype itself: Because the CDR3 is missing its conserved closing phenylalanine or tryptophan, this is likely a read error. CDR3: CASSLTYGQYL. The CDR3 nucleotides are TGTGCCAGCAGCTTAACCTACGGGCAGTACTTG. This sequence joins TRBV7-9 and TRBJ2-7, with no clear D. The CDR3 covers 11 residues. Germline assignment: CDR1 SEHNR and CDR2 FQNEAQ (reference sequence).

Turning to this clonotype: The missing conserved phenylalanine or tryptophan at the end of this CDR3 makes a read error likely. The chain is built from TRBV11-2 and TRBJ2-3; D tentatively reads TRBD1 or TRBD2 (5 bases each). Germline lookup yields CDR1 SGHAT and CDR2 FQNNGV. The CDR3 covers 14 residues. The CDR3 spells CASSSGQTADRQYL. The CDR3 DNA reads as TGTGCCAGCAGCTCGGGGCAGACCGCAGATAGGCAGTATTTA.

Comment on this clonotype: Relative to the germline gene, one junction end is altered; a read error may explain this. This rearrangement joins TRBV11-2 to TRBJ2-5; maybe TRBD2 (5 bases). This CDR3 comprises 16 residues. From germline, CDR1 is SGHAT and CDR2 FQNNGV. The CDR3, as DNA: TGTGCCAGTAGCTACTCCCGTGGTAGCGAGAGAGAGACCCGATACTTC. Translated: CASSYSRGSERETRYF. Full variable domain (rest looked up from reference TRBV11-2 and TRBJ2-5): EAGVAQSPRYKIIEKRQSVAFWCNPISGHATLYWYQQILGQGPKLLIQFQNNGVVDDSQLPKDRFSAERLKGVDSTLKIQPAKLEDSAVYLCASSYSRGSERETRYFGPGTRLLVL.

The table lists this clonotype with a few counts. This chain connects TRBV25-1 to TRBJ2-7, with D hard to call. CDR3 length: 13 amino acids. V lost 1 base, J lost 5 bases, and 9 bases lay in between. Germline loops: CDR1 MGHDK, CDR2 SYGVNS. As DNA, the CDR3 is TGTGCCAGCAGTGAATCCCTCATGGACGAGCAGTACTTC. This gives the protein CASSESLMDEQYF.

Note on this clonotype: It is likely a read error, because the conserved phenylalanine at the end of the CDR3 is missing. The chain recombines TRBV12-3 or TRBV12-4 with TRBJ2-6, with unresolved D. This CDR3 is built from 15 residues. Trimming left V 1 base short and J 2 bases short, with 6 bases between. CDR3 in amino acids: CASSLVSTGANVLTS. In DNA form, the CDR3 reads TGTGCCAGCAGTTTAGTGTCAACTGGGGCCAACGTCCTGACTTCC.

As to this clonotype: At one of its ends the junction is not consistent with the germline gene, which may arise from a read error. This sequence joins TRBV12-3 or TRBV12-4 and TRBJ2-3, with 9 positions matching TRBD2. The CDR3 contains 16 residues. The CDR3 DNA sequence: TGTGCCAGCACCCCTCGACTGCGGGAGGGGACCGATATGCAGTACTTT. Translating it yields CASTPRLREGTDMQYF.